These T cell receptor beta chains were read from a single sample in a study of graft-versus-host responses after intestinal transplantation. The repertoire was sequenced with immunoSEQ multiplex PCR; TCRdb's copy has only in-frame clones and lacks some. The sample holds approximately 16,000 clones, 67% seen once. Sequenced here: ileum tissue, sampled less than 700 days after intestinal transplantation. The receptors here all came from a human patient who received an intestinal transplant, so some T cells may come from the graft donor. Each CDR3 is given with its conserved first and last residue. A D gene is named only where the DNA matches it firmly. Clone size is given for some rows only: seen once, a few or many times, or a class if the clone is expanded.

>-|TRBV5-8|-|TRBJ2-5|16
TGTGCCAGCAGCTTGTCTGCGCGGGCCGACTTGAGCGGCCAGTACTTC
CASSLSARADLSGQYF
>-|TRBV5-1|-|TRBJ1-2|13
TGCGCCAGCAGCTTGACAGGGTTCGATGGCTACACCTTC
CASSLTGFDGYTF
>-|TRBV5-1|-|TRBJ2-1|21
TGCGCCAGCAGCTTGGCTCTGTTACAGGGGGAGTATAGCGGGAGCATCGATGAGCAGTTCTTC
CASSLALLQGEYSGSIDEQFF
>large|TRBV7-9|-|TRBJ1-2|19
TGTGCCAGCAGCTTAGCGGGGAACCCAGGAGCGGGGGGCGACTATGGCTACACCTTC
CASSLAGNPGAGGDYGYTF
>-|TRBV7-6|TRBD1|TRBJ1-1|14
TGTGCCAGCAGCTGGACTACAGGGGACACTGAAGCTTTCTTT
CASSWTTGDTEAFF
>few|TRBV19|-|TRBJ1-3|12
TGTGCCAGTACGGTCTCTGGAAACACCATATATTTT
CASTVSGNTIYF
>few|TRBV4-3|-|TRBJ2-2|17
TGCGCCAGCAGCCAGGGATACAGGGTCCGGTCTAACGGGGAGCTGTTTTTT
CASSQGYRVRSNGELFF
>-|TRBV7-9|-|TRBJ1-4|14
TGTGCCAGCACCCGGACAGCAACTAATGAAAAACTGTTTTTT
CASTRTATNEKLFF
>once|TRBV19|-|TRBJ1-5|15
TGTGCCAGTAGTATAGGCCTCGGAGGTGGTCAGCCCCAGCATTTT
CASSIGLGGGQPQHF
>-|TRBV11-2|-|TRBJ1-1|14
TGTGCCAGCAGCTCCCGGGGGGCAGCCACTGAAGCTTTCTTT
CASSSRGAATEAFF
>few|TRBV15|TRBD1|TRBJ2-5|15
TGTGCCACCAGCAGAAAGACAGGGGGAGGAGAGACCCAGTACTTC
CATSRKTGGGETQYF
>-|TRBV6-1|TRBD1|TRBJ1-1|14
TGTGCCAGCAGTTCCTTACAGGGGGCAGCTGAAGCTTTCTTT
CASSSLQGAAEAFF
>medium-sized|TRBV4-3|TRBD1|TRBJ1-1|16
TGCGCCAGCAGCCAAGGGACAGGGTACACCTCGACTGAAGCTTTCTTT
CASSQGTGYTSTEAFF
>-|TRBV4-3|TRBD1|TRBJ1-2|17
TGCGCCAGCAGCCAAGAATCCGTTTGGGACAGGGGCGCGCTCTGCACCTTC
CASSQESVWDRGALCTF
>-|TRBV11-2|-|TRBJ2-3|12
TGTGCCAGCAGCTCCGGGGGAGATACGCAGTATTTT
CASSSGGDTQYF
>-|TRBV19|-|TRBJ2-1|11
TGTGCCAGTAGTATAGCCAGGGAGCAGTTCTTC
CASSIAREQFF
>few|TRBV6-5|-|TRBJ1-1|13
TGTGCCAGCAGCCAAACACAGAACACTGAAGCTTTCTTT
CASSQTQNTEAFF
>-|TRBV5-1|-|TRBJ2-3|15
TGCGCCAGCAGCTTGGACAGGGCAAGCACAGATACGCAGTATTTT
CASSLDRASTDTQYF
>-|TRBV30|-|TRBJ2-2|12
TGTGCCTGGAGTCAGACACTTCGGGAGCTGTTTTTT
CAWSQTLRELFF
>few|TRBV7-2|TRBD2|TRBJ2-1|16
TGTGCCAGCAGCTTAAGGTTCCTAGCGGGGTATAATGAGCAGTTCTTC
CASSLRFLAGYNEQFF
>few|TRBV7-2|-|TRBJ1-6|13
TGTGCCAGCAGCTTAGGAGCAGGGCCACCCCTCCACTTT
CASSLGAGPPLHF
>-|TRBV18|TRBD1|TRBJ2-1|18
TGTGCCAGCTCACCATCGACCCTGGGACAGGGTGGATACAATGAGCAGTTCTTC
CASSPSTLGQGGYNEQFF
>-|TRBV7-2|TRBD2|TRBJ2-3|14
TGTGCCAGCAGGATTGGGACTAGCTTGGATACGCAGTATTTT
CASRIGTSLDTQYF
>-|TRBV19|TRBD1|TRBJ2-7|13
TGTGCCAGTAGTCTAACACAGGGGGGCGAGCAGTACTTC
CASSLTQGGEQYF
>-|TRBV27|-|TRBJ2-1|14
TGTGCCAGCAGAGTGATGCGATTCTACAATGAGCAGTTCTTC
CASRVMRFYNEQFF
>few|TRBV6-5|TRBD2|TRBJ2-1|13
TGTGCCAGCCTAGCGGGGGGCTCCAATGAGCAGTTCTTC
CASLAGGSNEQFF
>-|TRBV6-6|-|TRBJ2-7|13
TGTGCCAGCAGTTACTCACTGTCCTACGAGCAGTACTTC
CASSYSLSYEQYF
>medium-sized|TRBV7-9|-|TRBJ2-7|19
TGTGCCAGCAGCTTAGCCCGACCGCGGCAGGGCCTCACCCTCCGCGAGCAGTACTTC
CASSLARPRQGLTLREQYF
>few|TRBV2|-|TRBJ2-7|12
TGTGCCAGCAGTTTCCAGGGATCCGAGCAGTACTTC
CASSFQGSEQYF
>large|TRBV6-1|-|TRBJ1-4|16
TGTGCCAGCAGTGAAAACAGATATGCAACTAATGAAAAACTGTTTTTT
CASSENRYATNEKLFF
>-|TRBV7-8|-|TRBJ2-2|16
TGTGCCAGCAGCTTAGGTTTCAGGCTTAACACCGGGGAGCTGTTTTTT
CASSLGFRLNTGELFF
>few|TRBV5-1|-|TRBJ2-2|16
TGCGCCAGCAGCTTGGGGGAACTAGTGAACACCGGGGAGCTGTTTTTT
CASSLGELVNTGELFF
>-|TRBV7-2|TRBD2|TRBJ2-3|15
TGTGCCAGCAGCTCGCCTAGCGGGGGCCCTGATACGCAGTATTTT
CASSSPSGGPDTQYF
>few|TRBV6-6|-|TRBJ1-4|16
TGTGCCAGCAGTGCCATCAGGGGAATTGGTAATGAAAAACTGTTTTTT
CASSAIRGIGNEKLFF
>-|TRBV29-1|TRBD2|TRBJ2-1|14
TGCAGCGTTGACAGCGGGAACTCCTACAATGAGCAGTTCTTC
CSVDSGNSYNEQFF
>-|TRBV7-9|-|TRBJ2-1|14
TGTGCCAGCAGCTTCGGGACTTCCTACAATGAGCAGTTCTTC
CASSFGTSYNEQFF
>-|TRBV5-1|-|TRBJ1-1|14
TGCGCCAGCAGCTTAGCGGTGGGGAACACTGAAGCTTTCTTT
CASSLAVGNTEAFF
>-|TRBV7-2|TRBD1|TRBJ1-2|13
TGTGCCAGCAGCCCAGGGACAGACTATGGCTACACCTTC
CASSPGTDYGYTF
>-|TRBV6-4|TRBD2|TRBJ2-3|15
TGTGCCAGCAGTACTAGCGGGGGGGCAGCTGATACGCAGTATTTT
CASSTSGGAADTQYF
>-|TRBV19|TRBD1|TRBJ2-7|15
TGTGCCAGTAGCTTTGCGATCGGGACAGCCTACGAGCAGTACTTC
CASSFAIGTAYEQYF
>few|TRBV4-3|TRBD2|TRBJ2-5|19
TGCGCCAGCAGCCAAGGCAGACTAGCGGGGGGGCCAGGGTTAGAGACCCAGTACTTC
CASSQGRLAGGPGLETQYF
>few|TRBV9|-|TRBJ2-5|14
TGTGCCAGCAGCGTAGGGACTTTTCAAGAGACCCAGTACTTC
CASSVGTFQETQYF
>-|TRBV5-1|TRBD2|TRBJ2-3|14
TGCGCCAGCAGCGCGGGGGGGCCAACAGATACGCAGTATTTT
CASSAGGPTDTQYF
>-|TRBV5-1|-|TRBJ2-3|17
TGCGCCAGCAGCCACCCGGCTTGGCTAGCCCTCACAGATACGCAGTATTTT
CASSHPAWLALTDTQYF
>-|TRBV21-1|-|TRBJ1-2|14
TGTGCCACTAGACAGGAAAGACAGCGATATGGCTACACCTTC
CATRQERQRYGYTF